This is a list of T cell receptor beta chains from one sample in a study of vaccination and CD4 T cells after COVID-19. No antigens are known for them. MiXCR was run by TCRdb on the PCR reads, yielding one entry per CDR3 protein. The profile shows about 9,100 distinct CDR3 sequences, more than 60% of them singletons. Sequenced: CD4+ T cells from blood, cultured in vitro. Source of these receptors: a human donor who had recovered from COVID-19. CDR3s include the opening cysteine and the closing phenylalanine or tryptophan. D genes are given only for firm matches. Clone size appears in some rows only: once, few, many, or a class for an expanded clone.

j_call: TRBJ1-1; d_call: NA; v_call: TRBV5-1; clone_size: few; cdr3_aa: CASSLNPRNTEAFF; cdr3_nt: TGCGCCAGCAGCTTGAATCCGAGGAACACTGAAGCTTTCTTT
j_call: TRBJ1-6; d_call: TRBD1; v_call: TRBV20-1; clone_size: NA; cdr3_aa: CSGNTGALSYNSPLHF; cdr3_nt: TGCAGTGGTAATACAGGGGCACTCTCCTATAATTCACCCCTCCACTTT
j_call: TRBJ2-7; d_call: TRBD1; v_call: TRBV28; clone_size: once; cdr3_aa: CASGTVSSYEQYF; cdr3_nt: TGTGCCAGCGGGACAGTTAGCTCCTACGAGCAGTACTTC
j_call: TRBJ2-2; d_call: NA; v_call: TRBV7-9; clone_size: NA; cdr3_aa: CASSWLGQGSPGELFF; cdr3_nt: TGTGCCAGCAGCTGGCTGGGGCAGGGTAGCCCCGGGGAGCTGTTTTTT
j_call: TRBJ1-3; d_call: NA; v_call: TRBV15; clone_size: NA; cdr3_aa: CATSRDQGGGNTIYF; cdr3_nt: TGTGCCACCAGCAGAGATCAGGGAGGGGGAAACACCATATATTTT
j_call: TRBJ1-6; d_call: NA; v_call: TRBV2; clone_size: NA; cdr3_aa: CASNLQGDNSPLHF; cdr3_nt: TGTGCCAGCAACCTACAGGGTGATAATTCACCCCTCCACTTT
j_call: TRBJ1-1; d_call: NA; v_call: TRBV7-8; clone_size: NA; cdr3_aa: CASSTYLGLNTEAFF; cdr3_nt: TGTGCCAGCAGCACATACCTGGGGTTGAACACTGAAGCTTTCTTT
j_call: TRBJ1-5; d_call: NA; v_call: TRBV10-3; clone_size: NA; cdr3_aa: CAISEYGAGQSNQPQHF; cdr3_nt: TGTGCCATCAGTGAGTATGGGGCAGGGCAAAGCAATCAGCCCCAGCATTTT
j_call: TRBJ2-7; d_call: TRBD2; v_call: TRBV30; clone_size: few; cdr3_aa: CAWSKAGTLQYF; cdr3_nt: TGTGCCTGGAGTAAAGCGGGAACTCTGCAGTACTTC
j_call: TRBJ1-2; d_call: NA; v_call: TRBV6-1; clone_size: few; cdr3_aa: CASSESPGNYGYTF; cdr3_nt: TGTGCCAGCAGTGAATCCCCCGGGAACTATGGCTACACCTTC
j_call: TRBJ2-7; d_call: NA; v_call: TRBV6-1; clone_size: NA; cdr3_aa: CASRNSYEQYF; cdr3_nt: TGTGCCAGCAGAAATAGCTACGAGCAGTACTTC
j_call: TRBJ1-6; d_call: NA; v_call: TRBV2; clone_size: NA; cdr3_aa: CASGGYNSPLHF; cdr3_nt: TGTGCCAGCGGGGGGTATAATTCACCCCTCCACTTT
j_call: TRBJ1-4; d_call: NA; v_call: TRBV28; clone_size: NA; cdr3_aa: CASSTDRVGVNEKLFF; cdr3_nt: TGTGCCAGCAGCACGGACAGAGTGGGGGTTAATGAAAAACTGTTTTTT
j_call: TRBJ1-2; d_call: TRBD1; v_call: TRBV11-3; clone_size: once; cdr3_aa: CASRKSGTGYANTF; cdr3_nt: TGTGCCAGCCGAAAATCCGGGACAGGGTATGCTAACACCTTC
j_call: TRBJ2-1; d_call: TRBD2; v_call: TRBV5-1; clone_size: NA; cdr3_aa: CASSLARRASGRNEQFF; cdr3_nt: TGCGCCAGCAGCTTGGCCAGGAGGGCTAGCGGGAGAAATGAGCAGTTCTTC
j_call: TRBJ1-2; d_call: NA; v_call: TRBV5-6; clone_size: NA; cdr3_aa: CASSRRTDGYTF; cdr3_nt: TGTGCCAGCAGCCGGCGGACGGATGGCTACACCTTC
j_call: TRBJ2-1; d_call: TRBD2; v_call: TRBV11-3; clone_size: NA; cdr3_aa: CASSSASGSSYNEQFF; cdr3_nt: TGTGCCAGCAGCTCCGCTAGCGGGAGTTCCTACAATGAGCAGTTCTTC
j_call: TRBJ1-2; d_call: NA; v_call: TRBV5-4; clone_size: NA; cdr3_aa: CASSPGRVESGYTF; cdr3_nt: TGTGCCAGCAGCCCGGGACGGGTAGAGTCTGGCTACACCTTC
j_call: TRBJ1-2; d_call: TRBD1; v_call: TRBV6-1; clone_size: large; cdr3_aa: CASTLGQGNYGYTF; cdr3_nt: TGTGCCAGCACCCTTGGACAGGGTAACTATGGCTACACCTTC
j_call: TRBJ2-3; d_call: NA; v_call: TRBV7-2; clone_size: NA; cdr3_aa: CASSSPGRTDTQYF; cdr3_nt: TGTGCCAGCAGCTCCCCTGGTCGCACAGATACGCAGTATTTT
j_call: TRBJ2-7; d_call: TRBD1; v_call: TRBV6-2/TRBV6-3; clone_size: NA; cdr3_aa: CASSRQGYEQYF; cdr3_nt: TGTGCCAGCAGTCGACAGGGCTACGAGCAGTACTTC
j_call: TRBJ1-2; d_call: NA; v_call: TRBV28; clone_size: NA; cdr3_aa: CAVRGYGYTF; cdr3_nt: TGTGCCGTAAGGGGATATGGCTACACCTTC
j_call: TRBJ1-2; d_call: TRBD1; v_call: TRBV6-5; clone_size: NA; cdr3_aa: CASSYPTGAGPNYGYTF; cdr3_nt: TGTGCCAGCAGTTACCCGACAGGGGCAGGACCTAACTATGGCTACACCTTC
j_call: TRBJ1-2; d_call: NA; v_call: TRBV2; clone_size: NA; cdr3_aa: CASSAYTANYGYTF; cdr3_nt: TGTGCCAGCAGTGCTTATACAGCTAACTATGGCTACACCTTC
j_call: TRBJ1-1; d_call: NA; v_call: TRBV7-2; clone_size: NA; cdr3_aa: CASSTRREGTEAFF; cdr3_nt: TGTGCCAGCAGCACCCGCAGGGAGGGCACTGAAGCTTTCTTT
j_call: TRBJ1-2; d_call: NA; v_call: TRBV2; clone_size: NA; cdr3_aa: CASSAGQGYYGYTF; cdr3_nt: TGTGCCAGCAGTGCTGGGCAGGGCTACTATGGCTACACCTTC
j_call: TRBJ2-6; d_call: NA; v_call: TRBV12-5; clone_size: NA; cdr3_aa: CASALSGANVLTF; cdr3_nt: TGTGCTAGTGCCCTCTCTGGGGCCAACGTCCTGACTTTC
j_call: TRBJ1-5; d_call: NA; v_call: TRBV20-1; clone_size: NA; cdr3_aa: CSARDLTEMPRGNQPQHF; cdr3_nt: TGCAGTGCTAGAGATCTGACAGAAATGCCGAGGGGCAATCAGCCCCAGCATTTT
j_call: TRBJ1-2; d_call: TRBD1; v_call: TRBV19; clone_size: few; cdr3_aa: CASSPTGGRGYTF; cdr3_nt: TGTGCCAGTAGCCCGACAGGGGGCAGAGGCTACACCTTC
j_call: TRBJ1-3; d_call: NA; v_call: TRBV5-6; clone_size: NA; cdr3_aa: CASSLGLPGNTIYF; cdr3_nt: TGTGCCAGCAGCCTGGGCCTTCCTGGAAACACCATATATTTT
j_call: TRBJ1-1; d_call: NA; v_call: TRBV6-2/TRBV6-3; clone_size: few; cdr3_aa: CASSYWDGNTEAFF; cdr3_nt: TGTGCCAGCAGTTACTGGGACGGGAACACTGAAGCTTTCTTT
j_call: TRBJ1-6; d_call: NA; v_call: TRBV6-1; clone_size: NA; cdr3_aa: CASSEAYQVSPLHF; cdr3_nt: TGTGCCAGCAGTGAAGCCTACCAGGTGTCACCCCTCCACTTT
j_call: TRBJ1-2; d_call: TRBD1; v_call: TRBV19; clone_size: once; cdr3_aa: CASSMAGTGGYGYTF; cdr3_nt: TGTGCCAGTAGTATGGCCGGGACAGGGGGGTATGGCTACACCTTC
j_call: TRBJ1-2; d_call: NA; v_call: TRBV19; clone_size: NA; cdr3_aa: CASRTAGEHGYTF; cdr3_nt: TGTGCCAGTAGGACGGCAGGGGAGCATGGCTACACCTTC
j_call: TRBJ2-7; d_call: NA; v_call: TRBV7-9; clone_size: NA; cdr3_aa: CASQGRLVTGPHEQYF; cdr3_nt: TGTGCCAGCCAGGGCCGTCTGGTTACAGGGCCCCACGAGCAGTACTTC
j_call: TRBJ2-7; d_call: NA; v_call: TRBV21-1; clone_size: NA; cdr3_aa: CASSKRRGKPYEQYF; cdr3_nt: TGTGCCAGCAGCAAAAGAAGGGGCAAACCCTACGAGCAGTACTTC
j_call: TRBJ2-2; d_call: NA; v_call: TRBV10-1; clone_size: few; cdr3_aa: CASSPQANTGELFF; cdr3_nt: TGCGCCAGCAGTCCTCAGGCGAACACCGGGGAGCTGTTTTTT
j_call: TRBJ2-5; d_call: NA; v_call: TRBV2; clone_size: NA; cdr3_aa: CASRFRDTGNQETQYF; cdr3_nt: TGTGCCAGCAGGTTCCGGGACACAGGCAACCAAGAGACCCAGTACTTC
j_call: TRBJ1-5; d_call: NA; v_call: TRBV6-2/TRBV6-3; clone_size: NA; cdr3_aa: CASSYFGNQPQHF; cdr3_nt: TGTGCCAGCAGTTACTTTGGCAATCAGCCCCAGCATTTT
j_call: TRBJ1-2; d_call: NA; v_call: TRBV3-1; clone_size: NA; cdr3_aa: CASSTVPANYGYTF; cdr3_nt: TGTGCCAGCAGCACAGTACCAGCTAACTATGGCTACACCTTC
j_call: TRBJ1-6; d_call: TRBD1; v_call: TRBV23-1; clone_size: few; cdr3_aa: CASSQASRGTYNSPLHF; cdr3_nt: TGCGCCAGCAGTCAAGCTTCCAGGGGGACCTATAATTCACCCCTCCACTTT
j_call: TRBJ1-1; d_call: NA; v_call: TRBV19; clone_size: few; cdr3_aa: CASGGQWGTNTEAFF; cdr3_nt: TGTGCCAGTGGAGGGCAGTGGGGGACGAACACTGAAGCTTTCTTT
j_call: TRBJ2-7; d_call: NA; v_call: TRBV28; clone_size: NA; cdr3_aa: CASSSPGAGEDEQYF; cdr3_nt: TGTGCCAGCAGTTCCCCAGGGGCAGGGGAGGACGAGCAGTACTTC
j_call: TRBJ1-2; d_call: NA; v_call: TRBV28; clone_size: NA; cdr3_aa: CASREVNYGYTF; cdr3_nt: TGTGCCAGCAGGGAGGTCAACTATGGCTACACCTTC
j_call: TRBJ1-6; d_call: NA; v_call: TRBV2; clone_size: NA; cdr3_aa: CASSERAGENSPLHF; cdr3_nt: TGTGCCAGCAGTGAAAGGGCAGGAGAGAATTCACCCCTCCACTTT